This T cell receptor beta chain was captured by sequencing in a study of OX40 agonist ivuxolimab in advanced cancers. In regard to this clone: The antigen is not known.

Regarding the study as a whole: Relative to CD4+ cells, CD8+ T cells on average had more expanded clones. Certain nonresponders likewise exhibited a low normalized T-cell clonal expansion.

From germline, CDR1 is SGHTS and CDR2 YDEGEE. V shed 4 bases and J 8 bases; nucleotides not matched to a gene: 12. CDR3 length: 18 residues. Systemic immunosuppression or autoimmune disease history was grounds to exclude patients. The method was immunoSEQ multiplex PCR; TCRdb's version includes in-frame clones alone and lacks a portion of them. The sample lists approximately 77,000 clones; roughly four fifths were seen once. The origin of this receptor is an adult with an advanced solid tumor such as melanoma, head and neck, liver or kidney cancer. The V gene is TRBV5-8, the J gene TRBJ2-1; 16 bases map to TRBD2. The source material was CD4+ or CD8+ T cells sorted from blood, sampled in a trial of the OX40 agonist ivuxolimab. DNA for the CDR3: TGTGCCAGCAGCCAAGCCGGGACTAGCGGGGGGGCTCTGGATGAGCAGTTCTTC. This sequence encodes CASSQAGTSGGALDEQFF.